A selection of T cell receptor beta chains follows, all from one sample in a study of T-cell memory formation after mild COVID-19. In TCRdb, the 5' RACE reads were re-called with MiXCR into one record per CDR3 protein. The sample contains about 560,000 distinct CDR3 sequences, around 15% of which appear only once. Sample: PBMCs or a T cell subset sorted from them (not recorded which). These receptors were collected from an adult woman who had mild COVID-19 (a few samples of this study predate the infection). Cell type and time point are not known. The CDR3 runs from the conserved cysteine through the conserved F or W. Fields, in order: clone size, V gene, D gene, J gene, CDR3 protein, CDR3 DNA. D genes are given only for firm matches. The size of a clone is reported for some rows only, either as once, few or many, or as a class for expanded clones.

>.|TRBV12-3/TRBV12-4|.|TRBJ1-2
CASSGTSGYTF
TGTGCCAGCAGTGGGACCAGCGGCTACACCTTC
>few|TRBV24-1|.|TRBJ1-2
CATSELGGYGYTF
TGTGCCACCAGTGAACTCGGGGGCTATGGCTACACCTTC
>.|TRBV20-1|TRBD2|TRBJ2-7
CSARGGLAGESYEQYF
TGCAGTGCTAGGGGGGGACTAGCGGGAGAGTCCTACGAGCAGTACTTC
>.|TRBV11-2|TRBD2|TRBJ2-7
CASRVLREGYEQYF
TGTGCCAGCAGGGTTTTGCGGGAGGGATACGAGCAGTACTTC
>.|TRBV7-9|TRBD1|TRBJ1-4
CASSTRDRGTTNEKLFF
TGTGCCAGCAGCACCCGGGACAGGGGCACAACTAATGAAAAACTGTTTTTT
>.|TRBV19|.|TRBJ1-6
CASSLGHWRDSPLHF
TGTGCCAGTAGCCTCGGGCACTGGCGGGATTCACCCCTCCACTTT
>few|TRBV6-5|TRBD1|TRBJ1-1
CASSKDRGMNTEAFF
TGTGCCAGCAGTAAGGACAGGGGTATGAACACTGAAGCTTTCTTT
>few|TRBV27|TRBD1|TRBJ2-3
CASSSIRQGGTDTQYF
TGTGCCAGCAGTTCTATACGACAGGGTGGCACAGATACGCAGTATTTT
>few|TRBV4-3|.|TRBJ2-1
CASSHQANEQFF
TGCGCCAGCAGCCACCAGGCGAATGAGCAGTTCTTC
>few|TRBV6-6|TRBD2|TRBJ2-1
CASSYSGLAGEKSSYNEQFF
TGTGCCAGCAGTTACTCCGGACTAGCGGGGGAGAAGAGCTCCTACAATGAGCAGTTCTTC
>.|TRBV5-1|.|TRBJ1-2
CASSLEYGTSNYGYTF
TGCGCCAGCAGCTTGGAATACGGGACCTCAAACTATGGCTACACCTTC
>.|TRBV12-3/TRBV12-4|TRBD1|TRBJ1-1
CSSSVGTGEAFF
TGTTCCAGCAGTGTAGGGACAGGTGAAGCTTTCTTT
>few|TRBV5-1|.|TRBJ1-1
CASRNSGTYTEAFF
TGCGCCAGCAGGAACTCCGGGACTTACACTGAAGCTTTCTTT
>.|TRBV5-1|.|TRBJ2-3
CASSSRGPEDTQYF
TGCGCCAGCAGCTCGCGGGGCCCGGAGGATACGCAGTATTTT
>many|TRBV5-1|.|TRBJ2-2
CASSFRLANTGELFF
TGCGCCAGCAGCTTCCGACTAGCGAACACCGGGGAGCTGTTTTTT
>few|TRBV27|.|TRBJ1-3
CASRRVSGNTIYF
TGTGCCAGCAGGAGGGTCTCTGGAAACACCATATATTTT
>few|TRBV27|.|TRBJ1-6
CASRPGQPISPLHF
TGTGCCAGCAGACCGGGACAACCTATTTCACCCCTCCACTTT
>.|TRBV27|TRBD1|TRBJ2-7
CASRLGQTYEQYF
TGTGCCAGCAGGTTGGGACAGACCTACGAGCAGTACTTC
>.|TRBV30|.|TRBJ1-5
CAWSAFLQINQPQHF
TGTGCCTGGAGTGCTTTTCTGCAAATCAATCAGCCCCAGCATTTT
>many|TRBV20-1|.|TRBJ1-4
CSARGLREKLFF
TGCAGTGCTAGGGGTTTACGGGAAAAACTGTTTTTT
>few|TRBV18|TRBD2|TRBJ2-1
CASSRREGNEQFF
TGTGCCAGCTCACGTCGGGAGGGGAATGAGCAGTTCTTC
>.|TRBV2|TRBD1|TRBJ2-5
CASSPTGVNGETQYF
TGTGCCAGCAGCCCAACAGGGGTAAACGGAGAGACCCAGTACTTC
>.|TRBV5-1|.|TRBJ1-2
CASSLAGFTGSNYGYTF
TGCGCCAGCAGCTTGGCCGGTTTTACAGGATCTAACTATGGCTACACCTTC
>few|TRBV3-1|.|TRBJ1-1
CASSQGTEGTEAFF
TGTGCCAGCAGCCAAGGAACAGAGGGCACTGAAGCTTTCTTT
>.|TRBV24-1|.|TRBJ2-3
CATSEFGEALDTQYF
TGTGCCACCAGTGAGTTTGGGGAGGCCCTCGATACGCAGTATTTT
>.|TRBV3-1|.|TRBJ1-5
CASSGQRNQPQHF
TGTGCCAGCAGTGGACAACGCAATCAGCCCCAGCATTTT
>.|TRBV7-9|.|TRBJ2-1
CASSPIAVSYNEQFF
TGTGCCAGCAGCCCAATAGCGGTCTCCTACAATGAGCAGTTCTTC
>few|TRBV5-1|.|TRBJ1-4
CASSPGTKIQEKLFF
TGCGCCAGCAGCCCCGGGACGAAAATACAAGAAAAACTGTTTTTT
>many|TRBV12-3/TRBV12-4|.|TRBJ2-3
CASSISGDTQYF
TGTGCCAGCAGTATATCAGGGGATACGCAGTATTTT
>.|TRBV7-2|TRBD2|TRBJ2-1
CASSPRSGTSGSNEQFF
TGTGCCAGCAGCCCAAGATCCGGGACTAGCGGGAGCAATGAGCAGTTCTTC
>few|TRBV20-1|.|TRBJ1-4
CSAIHPTPREKLFF
TGCAGTGCGATACACCCCACCCCGCGGGAAAAACTGTTTTTT
>.|TRBV7-9|.|TRBJ2-7
CASSLNELQYF
TGTGCCAGCAGCTTAAACGAATTACAGTACTTC
>few|TRBV15|.|TRBJ1-1
CATRTGPDMNTEAFF
TGTGCCACCCGAACCGGGCCAGACATGAACACTGAAGCTTTCTTT
>.|TRBV5-1|TRBD2|TRBJ2-1
CASSLGGGGGAYNEQFF
TGCGCCAGCAGCTTGGGTGGTGGCGGGGGGGCCTACAATGAGCAGTTCTTC
>.|TRBV5-1|TRBD1|TRBJ1-1
CASSVQGATRATEAFF
TGCGCCAGCAGCGTACAGGGGGCAACAAGGGCCACTGAAGCTTTCTTT
>.|TRBV12-3/TRBV12-4|.|TRBJ2-3
CASSRVALLGRDTQYF
TGTGCCAGCAGCCGCGTCGCCCTGTTAGGAAGGGATACGCAGTATTTT
>few|TRBV12-3/TRBV12-4|.|TRBJ2-7
CASRAGLSYEQYF
TGTGCCAGCAGGGCAGGCCTCTCCTACGAGCAGTACTTC
>few|TRBV7-8|TRBD2|TRBJ2-5
CASSLDWLAGAQETQYF
TGTGCCAGCAGCTTAGATTGGCTAGCGGGGGCCCAAGAGACCCAGTACTTC
>few|TRBV5-1|.|TRBJ2-2
CASSLAARATGELFF
TGCGCCAGCAGCTTGGCAGCTAGGGCCACCGGGGAGCTGTTTTTT
>.|TRBV4-1|.|TRBJ2-3
CASSSMADTQYF
TGCGCCAGCAGCTCCATGGCAGATACGCAGTATTTT
>many|TRBV11-3|TRBD2|TRBJ2-7
CASSRSRDYVGEQYF
TGTGCCAGCAGCCGGAGCCGGGACTACGTAGGGGAGCAGTACTTC
>many|TRBV4-3|TRBD2|TRBJ2-1
CASSQDPASGIEQFF
TGCGCCAGCAGCCAAGATCCGGCTAGCGGGATTGAGCAGTTCTTC
>few|TRBV5-4|TRBD1|TRBJ2-1
CASSSGQGVVKQFF
TGTGCCAGCAGCTCGGGACAGGGCGTTGTTAAGCAGTTCTTC
>.|TRBV24-1|TRBD1|TRBJ2-7
CATSDGQGADEQYF
TGTGCCACCAGTGACGGACAGGGGGCCGACGAGCAGTACTTC
>.|TRBV7-3|.|TRBJ2-5
CASSPEAWGTQYF
TGTGCCAGCAGCCCCGAGGCCTGGGGGACCCAGTACTTC
>.|TRBV12-3/TRBV12-4|.|TRBJ2-7
CASSPFQGSEQYF
TGTGCCAGCAGCCCCTTCCAGGGGAGCGAGCAGTACTTC
>few|TRBV7-3|.|TRBJ2-1
CASSFAARNEQFF
TGTGCCAGCAGCTTCGCGGCTAGGAATGAGCAGTTCTTC
>.|TRBV5-1|.|TRBJ2-7
CASSPLWGIAYEQYF
TGCGCCAGCAGCCCGCTGTGGGGGATAGCCTACGAGCAGTACTTC
>.|TRBV5-1|TRBD1|TRBJ1-6
CASSRQGSYNSPLHF
TGCGCCAGCAGCCGACAGGGTTCCTATAATTCACCCCTCCACTTT
>once|TRBV7-9|.|TRBJ2-7
CASSLSRDGQYF
TGTGCCAGCAGCTTATCCCGGGACGGGCAGTACTTC
>few|TRBV20-1|.|TRBJ1-2
CSASIDYGYTF
TGCAGTGCTTCAATTGACTATGGCTACACCTTC